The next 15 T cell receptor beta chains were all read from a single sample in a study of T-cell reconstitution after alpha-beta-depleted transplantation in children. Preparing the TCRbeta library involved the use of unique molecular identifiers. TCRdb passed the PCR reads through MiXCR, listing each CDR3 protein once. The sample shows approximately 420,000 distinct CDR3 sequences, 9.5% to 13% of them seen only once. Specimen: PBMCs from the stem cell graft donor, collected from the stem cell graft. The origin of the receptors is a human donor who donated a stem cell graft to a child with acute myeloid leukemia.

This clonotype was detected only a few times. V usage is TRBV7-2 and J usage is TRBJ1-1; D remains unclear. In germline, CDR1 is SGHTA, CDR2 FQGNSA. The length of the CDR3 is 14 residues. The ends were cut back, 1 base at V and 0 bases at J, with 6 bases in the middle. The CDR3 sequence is CASSLGLLNTEAFF. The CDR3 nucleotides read TGTGCCAGCAGCTTAGGGCTTTTGAACACTGAAGCTTTCTTT.

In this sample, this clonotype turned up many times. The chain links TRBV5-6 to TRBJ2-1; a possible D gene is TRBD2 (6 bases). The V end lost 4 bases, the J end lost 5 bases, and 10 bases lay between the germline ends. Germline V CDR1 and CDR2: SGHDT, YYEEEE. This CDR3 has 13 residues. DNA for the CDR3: TGTGCCAGCAGCCGGGACTTCGACAATGAGCAGTTCTTC. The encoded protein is CASSRDFDNEQFF.

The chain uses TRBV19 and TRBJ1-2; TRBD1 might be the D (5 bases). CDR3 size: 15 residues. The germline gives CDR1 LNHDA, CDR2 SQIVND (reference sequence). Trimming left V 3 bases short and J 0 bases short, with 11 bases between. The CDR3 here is CASSIYRSPNYGYTF. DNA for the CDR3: TGTGCCAGTAGTATTTACAGGAGCCCTAACTATGGCTACACCTTC.

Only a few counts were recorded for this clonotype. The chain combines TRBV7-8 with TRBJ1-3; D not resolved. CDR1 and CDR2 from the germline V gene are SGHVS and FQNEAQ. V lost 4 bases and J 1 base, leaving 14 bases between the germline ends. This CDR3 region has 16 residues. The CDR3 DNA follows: TGTGCCAGCAGCTCCCCCCGCTTGGAGTCTGGAAACACCATATATTTT. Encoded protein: CASSSPRLESGNTIYF.

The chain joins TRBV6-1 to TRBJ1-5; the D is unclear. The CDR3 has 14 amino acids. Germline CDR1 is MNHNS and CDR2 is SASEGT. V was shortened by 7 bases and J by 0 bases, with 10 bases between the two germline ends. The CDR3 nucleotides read TGTGCCAGCAATCCCAGTGATAGCAATCAGCCCCAGCATTTT. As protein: CASNPSDSNQPQHF.

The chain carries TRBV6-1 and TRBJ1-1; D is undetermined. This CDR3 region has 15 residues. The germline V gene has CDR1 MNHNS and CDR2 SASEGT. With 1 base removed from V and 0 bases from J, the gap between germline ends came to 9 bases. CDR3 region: CASSEVWAVNTEAFF. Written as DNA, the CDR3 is TGTGCCAGCAGTGAAGTTTGGGCTGTGAACACTGAAGCTTTCTTT.

The CDR3 DNA reads TGTGCCACCAGCGGTAGAAGGGATTCCAATGAGCAGTTCTTC. Its translation is CATSGRRDSNEQFF. The chain carries TRBV15 and TRBJ2-1; D ambiguous. V gave up 5 bases and J gave up 6 bases, with 14 bases separating them. CDR1 and CDR2 from the germline V gene are LNHNV and YYDKDF (reference sequence). The CDR3 runs to 14 residues.

This CDR3 reads CASSFGLASQETQYF. For the CDR3, the DNA is TGCGCCAGCAGTTTCGGTCTAGCGAGCCAAGAGACCCAGTACTTC. V usage is TRBV5-1 and J usage is TRBJ2-5; D is possibly TRBD2 (6 bases). V lost 5 bases to trimming and J lost 1 base, with 15 bases between them. Germline V gene data show CDR1 as SGHRS and CDR2 as YFSETQ. The CDR3 extends over 15 amino acids.

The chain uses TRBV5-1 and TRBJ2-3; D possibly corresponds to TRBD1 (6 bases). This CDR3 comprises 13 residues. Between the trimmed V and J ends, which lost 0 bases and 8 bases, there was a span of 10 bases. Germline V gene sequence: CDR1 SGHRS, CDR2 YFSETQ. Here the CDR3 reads CASSLETGGTQYF. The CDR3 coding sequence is TGCGCCAGCAGCTTGGAGACAGGAGGTACGCAGTATTTT.

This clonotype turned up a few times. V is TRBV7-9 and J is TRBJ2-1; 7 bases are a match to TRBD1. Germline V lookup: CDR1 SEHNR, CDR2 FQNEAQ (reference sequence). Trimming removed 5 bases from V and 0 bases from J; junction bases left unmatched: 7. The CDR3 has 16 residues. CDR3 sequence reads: CASSPTQGNSYNEQFF. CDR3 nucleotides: TGTGCCAGCAGCCCTACACAGGGGAACTCCTACAATGAGCAGTTCTTC. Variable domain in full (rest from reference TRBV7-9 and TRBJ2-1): DTGVSQNPRHKITKRGQNVTFRCDPISEHNRLYWYRQTLGQGPEFLTYFQNEAQLEKSRLLSDRFSAERPKGSFSTLEIQRTEQGDSAMYLCASSPTQGNSYNEQFFGPGTRLTVL.

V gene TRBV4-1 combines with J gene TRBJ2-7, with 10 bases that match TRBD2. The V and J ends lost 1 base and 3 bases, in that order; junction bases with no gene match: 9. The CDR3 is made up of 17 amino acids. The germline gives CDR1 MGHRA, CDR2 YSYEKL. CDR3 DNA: TGCGCCAGCAGCCAAGTGGACCTAGCGGGAGCAGGCTACGAGCAGTACTTC. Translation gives CASSQVDLAGAGYEQYF.

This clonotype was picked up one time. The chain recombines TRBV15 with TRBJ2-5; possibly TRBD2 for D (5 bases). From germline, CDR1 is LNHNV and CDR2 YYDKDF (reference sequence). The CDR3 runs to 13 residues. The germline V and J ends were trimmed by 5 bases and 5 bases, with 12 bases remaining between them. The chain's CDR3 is CATSEAGCETQYF. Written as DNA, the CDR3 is TGTGCCACCAGCGAGGCGGGCTGTGAGACCCAGTACTTC.

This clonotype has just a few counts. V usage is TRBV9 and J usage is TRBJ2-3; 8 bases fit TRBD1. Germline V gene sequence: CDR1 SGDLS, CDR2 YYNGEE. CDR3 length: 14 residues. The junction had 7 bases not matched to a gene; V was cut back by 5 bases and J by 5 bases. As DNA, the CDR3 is TGTGCCAGCAGGCCCGGGACAGGACTAGATACGCAGTATTTT. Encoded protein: CASRPGTGLDTQYF.

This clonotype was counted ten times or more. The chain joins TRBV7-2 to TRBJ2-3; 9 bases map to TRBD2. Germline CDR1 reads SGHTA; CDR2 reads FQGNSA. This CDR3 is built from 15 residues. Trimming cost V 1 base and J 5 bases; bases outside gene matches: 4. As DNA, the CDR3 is TGTGCCAGCAGCTTAGTAGCGGGGGCGGGAGATACGCAGTATTTT. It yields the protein CASSLVAGAGDTQYF.

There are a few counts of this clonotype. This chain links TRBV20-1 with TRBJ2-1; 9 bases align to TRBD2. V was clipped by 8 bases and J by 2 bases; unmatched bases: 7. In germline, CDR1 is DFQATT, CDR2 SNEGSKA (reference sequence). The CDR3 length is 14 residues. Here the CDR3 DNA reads TGCAGTTCGACTAGCGGAGGGACCTACAATGAGCAGTTCTTC. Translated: CSSTSGGTYNEQFF.